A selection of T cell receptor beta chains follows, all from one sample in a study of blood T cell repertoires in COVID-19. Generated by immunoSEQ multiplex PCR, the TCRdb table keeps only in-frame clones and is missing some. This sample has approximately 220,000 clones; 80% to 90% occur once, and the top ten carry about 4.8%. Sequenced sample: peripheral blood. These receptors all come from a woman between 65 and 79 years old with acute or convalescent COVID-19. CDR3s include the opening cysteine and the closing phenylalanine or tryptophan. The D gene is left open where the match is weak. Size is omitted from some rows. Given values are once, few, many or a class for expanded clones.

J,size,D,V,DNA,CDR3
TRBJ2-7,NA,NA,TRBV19,TGTGCCAGTAGTATAGGGGAGTCGAGCTCCTACGAGCAGTACTTC,CASSIGESSSYEQYF
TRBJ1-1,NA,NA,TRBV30,TGTGCCTGGAGTGTAGGCGGACTAAACACTGAAGCTTTCTTT,CAWSVGGLNTEAFF
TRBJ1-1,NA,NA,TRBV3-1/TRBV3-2,TGTGCCAGCAGCGGGTACGGGGAGAACACTGAAGCTTTCTTT,CASSGYGENTEAFF
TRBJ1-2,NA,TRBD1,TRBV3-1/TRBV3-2,TGTGCCAGCAGCCAAGATACGACAGGGGCATATGGCTACACCTTC,CASSQDTTGAYGYTF
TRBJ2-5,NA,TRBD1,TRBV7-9,TGTGCCAGCAGCGCGGAAACAGGGGTGGGGGAGACCCAGTACTTC,CASSAETGVGETQYF
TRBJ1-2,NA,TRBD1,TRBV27,TGTGCCAGCAGTAGGGGGACAGGGACTAACTATGGCTACACCTTC,CASSRGTGTNYGYTF
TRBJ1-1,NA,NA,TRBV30,TGTGCCTGGAGTACAACCGGGACACCTAACACTGAAGCTTTCTTT,CAWSTTGTPNTEAFF
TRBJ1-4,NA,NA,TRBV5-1,TGCGCCAGCAGCACCGACACGGCAACTAATGAAAAACTGTTTTTT,CASSTDTATNEKLFF
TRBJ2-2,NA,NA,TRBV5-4,TGTGCCAGCAGCTTGGTCGACAGTACCGGGGAGCTGTTTTTT,CASSLVDSTGELFF
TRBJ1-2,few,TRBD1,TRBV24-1,TGTGCCACCAGTGATTCCCGGACAGGGGATGGCTACACCTTC,CATSDSRTGDGYTF
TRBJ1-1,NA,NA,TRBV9,TGTGCCAGCAGCGCTTCAGGGAACACTGAAGCTTTCTTT,CASSASGNTEAFF
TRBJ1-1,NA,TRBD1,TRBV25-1,TGTGCCAGCAGTCCTACGACAGGGGGACAGACTGAAGCTTTCTTT,CASSPTTGGQTEAFF
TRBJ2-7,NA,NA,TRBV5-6,TGTGCCAGCAGCTTGCTACTAGGTCCCTCCTACGAGCAGTACTTC,CASSLLLGPSYEQYF
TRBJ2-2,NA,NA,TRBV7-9,TGTGCCAGCAGCTTACCCACGAGAGACAGCTACACCGGGGAGCTGTTTTTT,CASSLPTRDSYTGELFF
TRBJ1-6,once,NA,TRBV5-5,TGTGCCAGCAGCTTGGAAGGGGTTGATAATTCACCCCTCCACTTT,CASSLEGVDNSPLHF
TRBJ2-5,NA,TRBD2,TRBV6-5,TGTGCCAGCAGTTACTCACTAGCGGGGGGGCAGGAGACCCAGTACTTC,CASSYSLAGGQETQYF
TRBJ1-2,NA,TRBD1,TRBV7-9,TGTGCCAGCAGCTTAGCAGCCGGGACAGCGAATGGCTACACCTTC,CASSLAAGTANGYTF
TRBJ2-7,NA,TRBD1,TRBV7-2,TGTGCCAGCAGCTTAATCCCACAGGGGTGGGGCGAGCAGTACTTC,CASSLIPQGWGEQYF
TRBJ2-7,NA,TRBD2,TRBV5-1,TGCGCCAGCAGCTTGAAGGTCAGCGGGGCGTACGAGCAGTACTTC,CASSLKVSGAYEQYF
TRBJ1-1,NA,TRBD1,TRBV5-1,TGCGCCAGCAGCAGTGACAGGGGGTCTGTTTCTGAAGCTTTCTTT,CASSSDRGSVSEAFF